The 29 T cell receptor beta chains below were found in one sample sequenced in a study of T cell responses to AZD1222 COVID-19 vaccine. Produced via immunoSEQ multiplex PCR; TCRdb's table is partial and in-frame only. The table includes 110,000 or so clones, approximately 90% detected once. Sequencing was performed on peripheral blood, taken on day 0 of AZD1222 vaccination. These receptors came from an adult in good health.

CDR3 nucleotide sequence: TGTGCCAGCAGCTTTTCCGGGGCCAACGTCCTGACTTTC. Translated, it gives CASSFSGANVLTF. The chain carries TRBV11-3 and TRBJ2-6; D is undetermined. Per the germline V gene, CDR1 is SGHNT and CDR2 is YENEEA. V shed 3 bases and J shed 4 bases, with 4 bases lying between them. The CDR3 covers 13 residues. The complete variable domain, with remaining parts taken from reference TRBV11-3 and TRBJ2-6, reads EAGVVQSPRYKIIEKKQPVAFWCNPISGHNTLYWYLQNLGQGPELLIRYENEEAVDDSQLPKDRFSAERLKGVDSTLKIQPAELGDSAVYLCASSFSGANVLTFGAGSRLTVL.

This chain connects TRBV29-1 to TRBJ1-1; TRBD1 agrees at 10 bases. CDR1 is SQVTM, CDR2 ANQGSEA, per germline. Trimming cost V 5 bases and J 9 bases; bases outside gene matches: 3. This CDR3 is 11 amino acids long. CDR3 sequence: CSVSDRGQAFF. The CDR3 region has the DNA TGCAGCGTTTCTGACAGGGGGCAAGCTTTCTTT.

This chain joins TRBV27 and TRBJ2-7, with TRBD2 matching over 15 bases. The germline V gene encodes CDR1 MNHEY and CDR2 SMNVEV (reference sequence). This CDR3 has 17 residues. V lost 4 bases, J lost 4 bases, and 8 bases stayed unmatched. Written as DNA, the CDR3 is TGTGCCAGCAGTTCCCGGACTAGCGGGAGGGCCTTTTACGAGCAGTACTTC. Translating gives CASSSRTSGRAFYEQYF.

The chain carries TRBV28 and TRBJ2-5; 10 nucleotides agree with TRBD2. CDR1 MDHEN and CDR2 SYDVKM come from the germline V gene. The CDR3 is 14 amino acids. Trimming removed 8 bases from V and 5 bases from J; junction bases left unmatched: 8. The CDR3 is CASGAGGRGETQYF. The CDR3 DNA follows: TGTGCCAGCGGAGCGGGAGGGAGGGGCGAGACCCAGTACTTC.

The CDR3 region is CASSVGGAPPQETQYF. The CDR3, as DNA: TGTGCCAGCAGCGTCGGGGGCGCCCCACCGCAAGAGACCCAGTACTTC. This chain joins TRBV9 and TRBJ2-5; either TRBD1 or TRBD2 may fit D (6 bases each). The CDR3 contains 16 residues. The germline V and J ends were trimmed by 2 bases and 2 bases, with 16 bases remaining between them. Germline V gene sequence: CDR1 SGDLS, CDR2 YYNGEE.

This chain joins TRBV19 and TRBJ2-1; D gene uncertain. CDR3 length: 13 residues. V lost 3 bases and J 6 bases, leaving 9 bases between the germline ends. Germline CDR1 reads LNHDA; CDR2 reads SQIVND (reference sequence). The DNA for the CDR3 is TGTGCCAGTAGTATGGCTGCCTTCAATGAGCAGTTCTTC. Residues: CASSMAAFNEQFF.

V usage is TRBV7-8 and J usage is TRBJ2-7; TRBD1 agrees at 7 bases. Trimming removed 1 base from V and 6 bases from J; junction bases left unmatched: 18. CDR3 size: 18 residues. CDR1 SGHVS and CDR2 FQNEAQ come from the germline V gene. The CDR3 spells CASSLVTWDSLISGEQYF. CDR3 DNA: TGTGCCAGCAGCTTAGTGACGTGGGACAGTCTTATTTCGGGCGAGCAGTACTTC.

This rearrangement joins TRBV3-1 (or the pseudogene TRBV3-2) to TRBJ2-3; D gene uncertain. The V and J ends lost 1 base and 1 base respectively, with 9 bases between them. CDR1 and CDR2 (germline): LGHDT, YNNKEL (reference sequence). CDR3 length: 15 amino acids. CDR3 protein: CASSQASGGTDTQYF. The CDR3 DNA is TGTGCCAGCAGCCAAGCTTCTGGGGGCACAGATACGCAGTATTTT.

The gene calls are TRBV2 and TRBJ1-2; 7 nucleotides agree with TRBD1. The germline V gene has CDR1 SNHLY and CDR2 FYNNEI. The V segment lost 2 bases and the J segment 6 bases; nucleotides outside the gene matches: 6. This CDR3 region has 14 residues. The CDR3 reads CASSELQGVNGYTF. DNA for the CDR3: TGTGCCAGCAGTGAACTCCAGGGGGTAAATGGCTACACCTTC.

The V and J genes are TRBV18 and TRBJ1-2; D not resolved. Germline V CDR1 and CDR2: KGHSH, LQKENI. The CDR3 sequence is 13 residues long. Trimming took 1 base from V and 2 from J, leaving 5 bases between them. CDR3 sequence (DNA): TGTGCCAGCTCACCACAAGAAAACTATGGCTACACCTTC. It codes for CASSPQENYGYTF.

This chain uses TRBV6-5 with TRBJ2-1, with D perhaps TRBD2 (5 bases). This CDR3 has 15 amino acids. Germline-derived CDR1 and CDR2 are MNHEY and SVGAGI. V dropped 2 bases and J dropped 3 bases, with 11 bases sitting between them. CDR3 region: CASSYRSGYYNEQFF. CDR3 coding DNA: TGTGCCAGCAGTTACCGAAGCGGATACTACAATGAGCAGTTCTTC.

In DNA form, the CDR3 reads TGTGCCAGCAGTGAAGCGGCGCAGGGTGACTACACCTTC. This sequence encodes CASSEAAQGDYTF. The V gene is TRBV6-1, the J gene TRBJ1-2, with D possibly being TRBD1 (5 bases). The germline V gene has CDR1 MNHNS and CDR2 SASEGT. V shed 0 bases and J shed 10 bases, with 12 bases lying between them. The CDR3 runs 13 residues.

The rearrangement links TRBV5-5 to TRBJ1-1, with D uncertain. V lost 5 bases and J lost 0, with 17 bases in between. Germline V gene sequence: CDR1 SGHKS, CDR2 YYEKEE (reference sequence). The CDR3 is made up of 16 amino acids. In DNA, the CDR3 is TGTGCCAGCAGTCCTTCAGCTGGCAACATGAACACTGAAGCTTTCTTT. It translates to CASSPSAGNMNTEAFF.

The chain links TRBV2 to TRBJ2-2; 11 bases are shared with TRBD2. Germline V gives CDR1 SNHLY, CDR2 FYNNEI. V was clipped by 2 bases and J by 4 bases; unmatched bases: 12. The length of the CDR3 is 19 residues. The CDR3, as DNA: TGTGCCAGCAGTGAACCGCGGGCTAGCGGGGGGCCGGGCACCGGGGAGCTGTTTTTT. Amino acids: CASSEPRASGGPGTGELFF.

This chain uses TRBV28 with TRBJ2-7; a possible D gene is TRBD2 (5 bases). This CDR3 comprises 14 residues. With 3 bases removed from V and 7 bases from J, the gap between germline ends came to 16 bases. The germline gives CDR1 MDHEN, CDR2 SYDVKM. The CDR3 spells CASSFPSRSWEQYF. The CDR3 DNA sequence: TGTGCCAGCAGTTTCCCTAGCAGGTCTTGGGAGCAGTACTTC.

The chain couples TRBV14 to TRBJ1-6, with D hard to call. V gave up 0 bases and J gave up 7 bases, with 7 bases separating them. Per the germline V gene, CDR1 is SGHDN and CDR2 is FVKESK. This CDR3 has 14 residues. CDR3 nucleotide sequence: TGTGCCAGCAGCCAAGAGGTTGGGAATTCACCCCTCCACTTT. It translates to CASSQEVGNSPLHF.

About this clone: Other DNA sequences in the same sample also yield this CDR3. This rearrangement joins TRBV3-1 (or the pseudogene TRBV3-2) to TRBJ1-2; D ambiguous. Trimming removed 0 bases from V and 0 bases from J, with 2 bases in between. CDR1 LGHDT and CDR2 YNNKEL come from the germline V gene (reference sequence). The CDR3 length is 13 residues. CDR3 in amino acids: CASSQDPNYGYTF. CDR3 DNA sequence: TGTGCCAGCAGCCAAGATCCTAACTATGGCTACACCTTC.

The chain couples TRBV18 to TRBJ2-7, with TRBD1 matching over 9 bases. The V and J ends lost 2 bases and 6 bases, in that order; junction bases with no gene match: 5. The germline gives CDR1 KGHSH, CDR2 LQKENI. The CDR3 has 14 residues. The CDR3 loop is CASSPSRTGAEQYF. CDR3 nucleotide sequence: TGTGCCAGCTCACCATCGCGGACAGGGGCCGAGCAGTACTTC.

This sequence joins TRBV5-4 and TRBJ2-1; TRBD2 matches 7 bases. The CDR3 has 15 residues. The germline gives CDR1 SGHNT, CDR2 YYREEE (reference sequence). V shed 4 bases and J 7 bases; nucleotides not matched to a gene: 11. The CDR3 coding sequence is TGTGCCAGCAGCCTAGGACTAGGCGGGATAAATGAGCAGTTCTTC. This gives the protein CASSLGLGGINEQFF.

This chain joins TRBV9 and TRBJ1-2; 7 positions match TRBD1. Germline CDR1 and CDR2: SGDLS and YYNGEE. Unmatched junction bases numbered 5, after V lost 2 bases and J lost 4 bases. The CDR3 covers 14 residues. CDR3: CASSVTTGAYGYTF. The CDR3 bases are TGTGCCAGCAGCGTTACTACAGGGGCCTATGGCTACACCTTC.

This chain links TRBV7-9 with TRBJ2-2; no clear D. Deletions cut 2 bases from V and 3 bases from J, with 16 bases between. This CDR3 is built from 17 residues. Germline CDR1 is SEHNR and CDR2 is FQNEAQ (reference sequence). For the CDR3, the DNA is TGTGCCAGCAGCTTAAGATCAGCACGTTACTACACCGGGGAGCTGTTTTTT. Translated: CASSLRSARYYTGELFF.

The chain employs TRBV7-8 and TRBJ2-3; no definite D call. CDR3 length: 14 residues. Trimming took 2 bases from V and 4 from J, leaving 10 bases between them. Germline values: CDR1 SGHVS, CDR2 FQNEAQ. CDR3 residues: CASSLRATADTQYF. CDR3 nucleotide sequence: TGTGCCAGCAGCTTAAGGGCCACCGCAGATACGCAGTATTTT.

The J gene is TRBJ2-7, the V gene TRBV9; the D is unclear. Germline V lookup: CDR1 SGDLS, CDR2 YYNGEE. The germline V and J ends were trimmed by 4 bases and 0 bases, with 11 bases remaining between them. The CDR3 is made up of 14 amino acids. The CDR3 spells CASSPDLLSYEQYF. In DNA, the CDR3 is TGTGCCAGCAGCCCGGATCTCCTCTCCTACGAGCAGTACTTC. Complete variable domain (other parts from reference TRBV9 and TRBJ2-7): DSGVTQTPKHLITATGQRVTLRCSPRSGDLSVYWYQQSLDQGLQFLIQYYNGEERAKGNILERFSAQQFPDLHSELNLSSLELGDSALYFCASSPDLLSYEQYFGPGTRLTVT.

The chain is built from TRBV6-5 and TRBJ2-2; D is unclear. The CDR3 contains 13 residues. V lost 10 bases and J lost 1, with 10 bases in between. Germline V CDR1 and CDR2: MNHEY, SVGAGI. CDR3 sequence (DNA): TGTGCCATCCAAAATAGGAACACCGGGGAGCTGTTTTTT. Residues: CAIQNRNTGELFF.

The chain couples TRBV19 to TRBJ2-1; D may be TRBD2 (6 bases). Trimming pared 5 bases from V and 0 bases from J, leaving 11 bases between. CDR3 length equals 15 residues. CDR1 and CDR2 from the germline V gene are LNHDA and SQIVND (reference sequence). CDR3 amino acids: CASSSSGSSYNEQFF. The DNA for the CDR3 is TGTGCCAGTAGTTCGTCCGGGAGCTCCTACAATGAGCAGTTCTTC.

This chain links TRBV11-3 with TRBJ1-6; TRBD1 is a possible D gene (6 bases). V lost 1 base, J lost 10 bases, and 11 bases lay in between. CDR1 and CDR2 (germline): SGHNT, YENEEA. CDR3 length: 14 residues. The DNA of the CDR3 is TGTGCCAGCAGCTTAGGGGCCAGGGGATCACCCCTCCACTTT. Translated, it gives CASSLGARGSPLHF.

The chain uses TRBV12-1 and TRBJ2-7; the table's D call, TRBD1, was not checked against the DNA. TRBV12-1 is an annotated pseudogene. CDR3 length: 15 residues. This chain's CDR3 is CASSPGQGHVYEQYF. CDR3 sequence (DNA): TGTGCCAGCAGTCCAGGACAGGGCCATGTCTACGAGCAGTACTTC.

The CDR3 reads CASRGQRYGYTF. The CDR3 DNA reads as TGTGCCAGCAGAGGACAGAGGTATGGCTACACCTTC. This chain uses TRBV27 with TRBJ1-2; a possible D gene is TRBD1 (6 bases). The CDR3 consists of 12 residues. The ends were cut back, 6 bases at V and 5 bases at J, with 10 bases in the middle. From germline, CDR1 is MNHEY and CDR2 SMNVEV (reference sequence).

The genes are TRBV3-1 (or the pseudogene TRBV3-2) and TRBJ2-6; D remains ambiguous. Germline V gene lookup returns CDR1 LGHDT and CDR2 YNNKEL (reference sequence). CDR3 length equals 15 residues. V gave up 4 bases and J gave up 0 bases, with 7 bases separating them. The CDR3 coding sequence is TGTGCCAGCAGCCTCCCCACCTCTGGGGCCAACGTCCTGACTTTC. As protein: CASSLPTSGANVLTF.